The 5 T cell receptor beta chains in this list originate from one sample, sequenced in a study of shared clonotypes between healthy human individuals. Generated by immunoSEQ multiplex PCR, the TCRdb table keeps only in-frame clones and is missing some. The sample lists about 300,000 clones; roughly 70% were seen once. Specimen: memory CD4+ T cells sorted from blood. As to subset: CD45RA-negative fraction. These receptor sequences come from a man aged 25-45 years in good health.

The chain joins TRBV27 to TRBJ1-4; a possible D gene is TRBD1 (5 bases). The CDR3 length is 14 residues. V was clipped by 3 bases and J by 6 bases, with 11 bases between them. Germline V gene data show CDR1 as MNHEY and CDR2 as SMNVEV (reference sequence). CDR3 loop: CASSFMWGDEKLFF. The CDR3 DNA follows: TGTGCCAGCAGTTTCATGTGGGGGGATGAAAAACTGTTTTTT. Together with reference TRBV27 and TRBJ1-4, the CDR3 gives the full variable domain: EAQVTQNPRYLITVTGKKLTVTCSQNMNHEYMSWYRQDPGLGLRQIYYSMNVEVTDKGDVPEGYKVSRKEKRNFPLILESPSPNQTSLYFCASSFMWGDEKLFFGSGTQLSVL.

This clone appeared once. CDR3 region: CASSEIGRQNTGELFF. DNA of the CDR3: TGTGCCAGCAGTGAGATAGGCAGACAAAACACCGGGGAGCTGTTTTTT. This chain uses TRBV28 with TRBJ2-2; the D is unclear. The CDR3 extends over 16 amino acids. V was clipped by 5 bases and J by 2 bases, with 15 bases between them. Germline V gives CDR1 MDHEN, CDR2 SYDVKM.

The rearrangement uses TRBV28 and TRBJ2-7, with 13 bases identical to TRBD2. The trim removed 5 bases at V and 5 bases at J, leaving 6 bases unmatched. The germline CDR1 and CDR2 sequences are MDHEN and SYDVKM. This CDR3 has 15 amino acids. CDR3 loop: CASSPGLAGDDEQYF. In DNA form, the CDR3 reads TGTGCCAGCAGTCCCGGACTAGCGGGAGATGACGAGCAGTACTTC.

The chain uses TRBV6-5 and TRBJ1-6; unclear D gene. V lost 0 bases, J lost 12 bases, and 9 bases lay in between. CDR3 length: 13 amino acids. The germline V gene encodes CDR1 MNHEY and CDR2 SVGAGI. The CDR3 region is CASSYSFQRPLHF. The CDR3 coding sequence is TGTGCCAGCAGTTACTCGTTCCAGAGACCCCTCCACTTT.

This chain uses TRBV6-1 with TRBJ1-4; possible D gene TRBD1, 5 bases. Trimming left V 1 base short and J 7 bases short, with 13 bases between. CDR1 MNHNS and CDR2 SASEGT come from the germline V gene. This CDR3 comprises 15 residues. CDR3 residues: CASSEVFGAGEKLFF. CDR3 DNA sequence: TGTGCCAGCAGTGAAGTCTTCGGGGCGGGTGAAAAACTGTTTTTT.